Each of the 13 T cell receptor beta chains below was sequenced from the same sample in a study of T cell repertoires in cytomegalovirus infection. TCRdb called the reads again in MiXCR, with one record for every CDR3 protein. The sample carries about 480,000 distinct CDR3 sequences, about 33% recorded once. Which antigens these TCRs recognize remains unknown. The source material was cultured PBMCs, sampled from culture after CMV antigen stimulation. Receptors were obtained from a human donor in good health (CMV status not recorded). Some clones in this sample may be carry-over from other donors' samples.

This clonotype was detected a few times. The rearrangement joins TRBV20-1 to TRBJ1-1; TRBD1 is a possible D gene (6 bases). The CDR3 spans 15 residues. From germline, CDR1 is DFQATT and CDR2 SNEGSKA (reference sequence). Trimming took off 0 bases at V and 5 bases at J, with 16 bases between the two ends. In DNA form, the CDR3 reads TGCAGTGCTAGAGATCGAAAGGGGGACCTTACTGAAGCTTTCTTT. Its translation is CSARDRKGDLTEAFF.

In its sample, this clonotype was seen many times. The CDR3 is CASSPSNMGSYEQYF. CDR3 in DNA: TGTGCCAGCAGCCCATCGAATATGGGGAGCTACGAGCAGTACTTC. The rearrangement links TRBV7-6 to TRBJ2-7, with a possible D match to TRBD2 (5 bases). Germline lookup yields CDR1 SGHVS and CDR2 FNYEAQ. The CDR3 spans 15 residues. Trimming left V 5 bases short and J 3 bases short, with 17 bases between.

The chain couples TRBV11-3 to TRBJ2-1; D gene uncertain. Trimming pared 5 bases from V and 0 bases from J, leaving 14 bases between. Germline V gene data show CDR1 as SGHNT and CDR2 as YENEEA. The CDR3 totals 16 residues. CDR3 nucleotides: TGTGCCAGCAGCGAGGCCCGACTGGCCTCCTACAATGAGCAGTTCTTC. It yields the protein CASSEARLASYNEQFF.

There are a few counts of this clonotype. The rearrangement uses TRBV12-3 or TRBV12-4 and TRBJ2-1; D remains ambiguous. The CDR3 covers 14 residues. V lost 7 bases and J lost 5, with 15 bases in between. The CDR3 sequence is CASTSLFRNNEQFF. CDR3 in DNA: TGTGCCAGCACCTCCCTGTTCCGGAACAATGAGCAGTTCTTC.

The chain couples TRBV7-2 to TRBJ2-7, with TRBD1 as a possible D gene (5 bases). V lost 6 bases and J 3 bases, leaving 9 bases between the germline ends. The CDR3 has 12 amino acids. Germline lookup yields CDR1 SGHTA and CDR2 FQGNSA. In nucleotides, the CDR3 is TGTGCCAGCAGACCTGACAGCTACGAGCAGTACTTC. It is translated as CASRPDSYEQYF.

This clonotype occurred once. The chain combines TRBV6-2 or TRBV6-3 with TRBJ1-2; D uncertain. The CDR3 runs 13 residues. Germline V gives CDR1 MNHEY, CDR2 SVGEGT. V was trimmed by 2 bases and J by 1 base, leaving 5 bases between them. CDR3 bases: TGTGCCAGCAGTTACAAGGGTAACTATGGCTACACCTTC. Amino acids: CASSYKGNYGYTF.

This chain connects TRBV5-7 to TRBJ2-7, with D perhaps TRBD2 (5 bases). TRBV5-7 belongs to the ORF category, with a function that is uncertain. The V end was cut by 3 bases, the J end by 4 bases, with 26 bases between. CDR3 length: 18 amino acids. The DNA of the CDR3 is TGTGCCAGCAGCTCTTCTACGCGGGCGGTGCTGTGGGTTTACGAGCAGTACTTC. This sequence encodes CASSSSTRAVLWVYEQYF.

This chain links TRBV7-6 with TRBJ1-4; TRBD1 might be the D (6 bases). Germline CDR1 is SGHVS and CDR2 is FNYEAQ. V shed 5 bases and J shed 0 bases, with 13 bases lying between them. CDR3 size: 16 residues. In DNA, the CDR3 is TGTGCCAGCAGCGAACGGACAGCCGCAACTAATGAAAAACTGTTTTTT. This codes for CASSERTAATNEKLFF.

V is TRBV5-1 and J is TRBJ2-2, with a possible D match to TRBD2 (6 bases). CDR3 length: 16 residues. Germline V gene data show CDR1 as SGHRS and CDR2 as YFSETQ. Between the trimmed V and J ends, which lost 0 bases and 7 bases, there was a span of 16 bases. The CDR3 here is CASSLETRAFSGELFF. In nucleotides, the CDR3 is TGCGCCAGCAGCTTGGAGACTAGAGCCTTTAGCGGGGAGCTGTTTTTT.

The chain is built from TRBV15 and TRBJ2-2; D gene unclear. The CDR3 length is 16 residues. Trimming left V 0 bases short and J 5 bases short, with 13 bases between. The germline V gene encodes CDR1 LNHNV and CDR2 YYDKDF (reference sequence). Here the CDR3 reads CATSRDGSATTGELFF. In DNA form, the CDR3 reads TGTGCCACCAGCAGAGATGGAAGCGCCACTACCGGGGAGCTGTTTTTT.

This clonotype appeared a few times. The chain is built from TRBV28 and TRBJ2-7, with TRBD1 as a possible D gene (8 bases). This CDR3 contains 17 residues. V was pared by 3 bases and J by 2 bases, with 20 bases between. The germline gives CDR1 MDHEN, CDR2 SYDVKM. The CDR3 sequence: CASSFQGARGITYEQYF. The CDR3 DNA reads TGTGCCAGCAGTTTTCAGGGGGCGCGGGGGATCACCTACGAGCAGTACTTC.

This clonotype was seen a handful of times. This rearrangement joins TRBV9 to TRBJ2-1, with D unresolved. V gave up 0 bases and J gave up 8 bases, with 3 bases separating them. CDR1 and CDR2 (germline): SGDLS, YYNGEE. This CDR3 region has 11 residues. The CDR3 DNA is TGTGCCAGCAGCGTAGGCGATGAGCAGTTCTTC. It specifies CASSVGDEQFF.

This clonotype was seen more than once but under ten times. The V call is TRBV7-9, the J call TRBJ2-1; 15 bases fit TRBD2. This CDR3 region has 14 residues. Losses at the gene ends were 7 bases for V and 9 bases for J; bases not matched to a gene: 4. Germline CDR1 is SEHNR and CDR2 is FQNEAQ (reference sequence). The DNA for the CDR3 is TGTGCCAGCACCGGACTAGCGGGAGGGTTTGAGCAGTTCTTC. Protein sequence: CASTGLAGGFEQFF. The whole variable domain, remainder taken from reference TRBV7-9 and TRBJ2-1, is DTGVSQNPRHKITKRGQNVTFRCDPISEHNRLYWYRQTLGQGPEFLTYFQNEAQLEKSRLLSDRFSAERPKGSFSTLEIQRTEQGDSAMYLCASTGLAGGFEQFFGPGTRLTVL.